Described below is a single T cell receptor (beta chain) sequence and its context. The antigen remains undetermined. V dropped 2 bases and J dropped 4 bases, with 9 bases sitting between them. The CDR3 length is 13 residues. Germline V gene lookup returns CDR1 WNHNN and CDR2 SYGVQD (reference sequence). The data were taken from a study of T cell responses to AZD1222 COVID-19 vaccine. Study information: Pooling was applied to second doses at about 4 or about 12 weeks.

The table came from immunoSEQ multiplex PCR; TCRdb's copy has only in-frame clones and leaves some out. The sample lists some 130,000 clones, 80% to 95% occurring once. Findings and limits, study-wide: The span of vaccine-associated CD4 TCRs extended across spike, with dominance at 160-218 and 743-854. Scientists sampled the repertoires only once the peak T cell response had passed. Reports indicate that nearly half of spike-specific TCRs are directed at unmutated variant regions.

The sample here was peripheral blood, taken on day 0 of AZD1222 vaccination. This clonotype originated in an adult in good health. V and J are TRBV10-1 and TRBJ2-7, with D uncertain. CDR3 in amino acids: CASSEDLGYEQYF. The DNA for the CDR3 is TGCGCCAGCAGTGAGGACCTGGGGTACGAGCAGTACTTC.